The 26 T cell receptor beta chains given below trace back to one sample, sequenced in a study of T cell responses to AZD1222 COVID-19 vaccine. Repertoires were generated with immunoSEQ multiplex PCR, while TCRdb's copy carries only in-frame clones and drops some. The sample has around 100,000 clones, nearly 90% seen once. The source was peripheral blood, collected 28 days after the second AZD1222 dose. Receptors originate from an adult who received the AZD1222 COVID-19 vaccine.

CDR3 amino acids: CASSESRGLNEQYF. The CDR3 coding sequence is TGTGCCAGCAGTGAATCTCGAGGGTTGAACGAGCAGTACTTC. The rearrangement uses TRBV6-1 and TRBJ2-7, with a possible D match to TRBD2 (5 bases). V was cut by 2 bases and J by 5 bases, with 13 bases left in between. This CDR3 spans 14 amino acids. CDR1 and CDR2 from the germline V gene are MNHNS and SASEGT.

This chain joins TRBV7-2 and TRBJ2-5; maybe TRBD1 (5 bases). The V and J ends lost 6 bases and 4 bases respectively, with 27 bases between them. CDR1 and CDR2 from the germline V gene are SGHTA and FQGNSA. There are 18 residues in the CDR3. Here the CDR3 reads CASSARGQRVAGSETQYF. DNA of the CDR3: TGTGCCAGCAGTGCTAGGGGTCAAAGAGTGGCAGGGTCAGAGACCCAGTACTTC.

The chain has TRBV5-1 and TRBJ2-7; D tentatively fits TRBD1 or TRBD2 (6 bases each). The CDR3 extends over 14 amino acids. V was cut by 4 bases and J by 2 bases, with 13 bases left in between. Germline V lookup: CDR1 SGHRS, CDR2 YFSETQ. The DNA for the CDR3 is TGCGCCAGCAGCCAAGGGGGGCCAACCTACGAGCAGTACTTC. Protein sequence: CASSQGGPTYEQYF.

The CDR3 reads CASSAVGNQGEKLFF. CDR3 DNA sequence: TGTGCCAGCAGCGCCGTTGGGAACCAAGGTGAAAAACTGTTTTTT. The chain is built from TRBV9 and TRBJ1-4; no definite D call. The germline V gene encodes CDR1 SGDLS and CDR2 YYNGEE. The CDR3 contains 15 residues. V was cut by 3 bases and J by 7 bases, with 16 bases left in between.

This sequence joins TRBV15 and TRBJ1-1; D is perhaps TRBD1 (6 bases). CDR1 and CDR2 (germline): LNHNV, YYDKDF (reference sequence). The V and J ends lost 4 bases and 4 bases respectively, with 13 bases between them. The CDR3 covers 14 residues. CDR3 bases: TGTGCCACCAGCAACAGGGAATTGTTCACTGAAGCTTTCTTT. It is translated as CATSNRELFTEAFF.

The rearrangement links TRBV3-1 (or the pseudogene TRBV3-2) to TRBJ2-2; 9 bases fit TRBD2. CDR1 and CDR2 (germline): LGHDT, YNNKEL (reference sequence). The CDR3 is 18 amino acids. V shed 4 bases, J shed 6 bases, and the junction held 15 bases outside the gene matches. CDR3 loop: CASSPTGSGRRSPGELFF. CDR3 bases: TGTGCCAGCAGCCCGACAGGTAGCGGGAGACGATCCCCCGGGGAGCTGTTTTTT.

J is TRBJ2-3 and V is TRBV28; D tentatively reads TRBD1 or TRBD2 (5 bases each). This CDR3 contains 11 residues. Trimming cost V 6 bases and J 11 bases, with 12 bases left between them. Per germline, CDR1 MDHEN and CDR2 SYDVKM. Here the CDR3 reads CASSSRDGQYF. The DNA for the CDR3 is TGTGCCAGCAGCTCACGGGACGGGCAGTATTTT.

The rearrangement uses TRBV5-1 and TRBJ2-7; TRBD2 matches 7 bases. Germline V lookup: CDR1 SGHRS, CDR2 YFSETQ. The ends lost 2 bases at V and 3 bases at J; junction bases unmatched: 8. The CDR3 runs to 15 residues. CDR3 protein: CASSFAGEVGYEQYF. DNA of the CDR3: TGCGCCAGCAGCTTTGCGGGAGAGGTTGGCTACGAGCAGTACTTC.

The rearrangement joins TRBV6-2 or TRBV6-3 to TRBJ2-7, with D hard to call. The CDR3 is made up of 14 amino acids. V was pared by 0 bases and J by 5 bases, with 11 bases between. Germline CDR1 reads MNHEY; CDR2 reads SVGEGT. The CDR3 sequence is CASSYSIIMNEQYF. CDR3 DNA: TGTGCCAGCAGTTACTCGATTATTATGAACGAGCAGTACTTC.

With respect to this clone: Other DNA sequences of this sample code for an identical CDR3. This chain connects TRBV5-1 to TRBJ2-5, with D uncertain. V was pared by 5 bases and J by 5 bases, with 10 bases between. Per the germline V gene, CDR1 is SGHRS and CDR2 is YFSETQ. CDR3 size: 12 residues. The DNA of the CDR3 is TGCGCCAGCAGGTCGGAAGGGGAGACCCAGTACTTC. Its translation is CASRSEGETQYF.

The V and J genes are TRBV11-2 and TRBJ1-1; D possibly corresponds to TRBD1 (5 bases). The CDR3 spans 18 residues. V was pared by 1 base and J by 0 bases, with 18 bases between. Germline-derived CDR1 and CDR2 are SGHAT and FQNNGV. As DNA, the CDR3 is TGTGCCAGCAGCTTAGGCTTGGGGATGGGGGGACTGAACACTGAAGCTTTCTTT. Residues: CASSLGLGMGGLNTEAFF.

This chain uses TRBV2 with TRBJ2-1; a possible D gene is TRBD1 (5 bases). Trimming shortened V by 2 bases and J by 4 bases, and 18 bases separated the two germline ends. Germline CDR1 SNHLY, CDR2 FYNNEI. The CDR3 is 17 residues long. The CDR3 nucleotides read TGTGCCAGCAGTGAATTTGGGCTCAGGGATAAGTACAATGAGCAGTTCTTC. Translated, it gives CASSEFGLRDKYNEQFF.

In its sample, this clone was seen a few times. The chain couples TRBV5-4 to TRBJ1-1; TRBD1 matches at 7 bases. V trimming: 2 bases; J trimming: 4 bases; junction bases outside the gene matches: 8. The CDR3 loop spans 15 amino acids. CDR1 is SGHNT, CDR2 YYREEE, per germline (reference sequence). The CDR3 sequence is CASSLRQGSGTEAFF. CDR3 bases: TGTGCCAGCAGCTTACGACAGGGATCGGGCACTGAAGCTTTCTTT.

V gene TRBV9 combines with J gene TRBJ2-1, with TRBD1 identical over 8 bases. The CDR3 has 16 amino acids. The ends lost 3 bases at V and 6 bases at J; junction bases unmatched: 11. Germline CDR1 SGDLS, CDR2 YYNGEE. The CDR3 loop reads CASSAQDRGMGNEQFF. The DNA of the CDR3 is TGTGCCAGCAGCGCTCAAGACAGGGGTATGGGCAATGAGCAGTTCTTC.

The CDR3 nucleotides are TGTGCCAGCAGTCTATACTACAGGGGGCGCCCTAATGAAAAACTGTTTTTT. Amino acids: CASSLYYRGRPNEKLFF. The gene calls are TRBV27 and TRBJ1-4; 9 positions agree with TRBD1. CDR3 length equals 17 residues. CDR1 is MNHEY and CDR2 is SMNVEV in the germline V gene (reference sequence). V gave up 5 bases and J gave up 3 bases; unmatched junction bases: 10.

The rearrangement uses TRBV18 and TRBJ1-1; D is perhaps TRBD1 (6 bases). V was cut by 1 base and J by 0 bases, with 24 bases left in between. There are 20 residues in the CDR3. Germline V gene sequence: CDR1 KGHSH, CDR2 LQKENI. The CDR3 DNA reads as TGTGCCAGCTCACCACACGCGGGGGGCGGTCTCAGGACGATGAACACTGAAGCTTTCTTT. This gives the protein CASSPHAGGGLRTMNTEAFF. The full variable domain, in which reference TRBV18 and TRBJ1-1 provide the parts outside the CDR3, is NAGVMQNPRHLVRRRGQEARLRCSPMKGHSHVYWYRQLPEEGLKFMVYLQKENIIDESGMPKERFSAEFPKEGPSILRIQQVVRGDSAAYFCASSPHAGGGLRTMNTEAFFGQGTRLTVV.

The chain combines TRBV7-2 with TRBJ1-5, with a weak D call TRBD1 (6 bases). CDR1 is SGHTA and CDR2 is FQGNSA in the germline V gene. V gave up 2 bases and J gave up 5 bases, with 10 bases separating them. The CDR3 sequence is 14 residues long. CDR3 coding DNA: TGTGCCAGCAGCTTAAGCAGGGGAGATCAGCCCCAGCATTTT. This codes for CASSLSRGDQPQHF. Combining the CDR3 with reference TRBV7-2 and TRBJ1-5 gives the whole variable domain GAGVSQSPSNKVTEKGKDVELRCDPISGHTALYWYRQSLGQGLEFLIYFQGNSAPDKSGLPSDRFSAERTGGSVSTLTIQRTQQEDSAVYLCASSLSRGDQPQHFGDGTRLSIL.

This clone was counted once. The J gene is TRBJ1-2, the V gene TRBV30; the D gene is possibly TRBD1 (5 bases). The germline V gene has CDR1 GTSNPN and CDR2 SVGIG (reference sequence). The CDR3 runs 13 residues. Trimming took off 2 bases at V and 3 bases at J, with 10 bases between the two ends. The CDR3 reads CAWSRGVDYGYTF. CDR3 nucleotides: TGTGCCTGGAGTCGGGGGGTTGACTATGGCTACACCTTC.

The chain is built from TRBV28 and TRBJ1-1; 8 bases line up with TRBD1. The CDR3 spans 16 residues. Trimming removed 5 bases from V and 7 bases from J; junction bases left unmatched: 15. Germline V gene sequence: CDR1 MDHEN, CDR2 SYDVKM. CDR3 bases: TGTGCCAGCAGTGCGTTTAGGACAGGGCCTGATATTGAAGCTTTCTTT. It yields the protein CASSAFRTGPDIEAFF.

This chain uses TRBV6-5 with TRBJ1-2, with unresolved D. Trimming removed 4 bases from V and 6 bases from J, with 15 bases in between. Germline values: CDR1 MNHEY, CDR2 SVGAGI. The CDR3 covers 14 residues. Here the CDR3 reads CASSSPYDMNGYTF. The CDR3 DNA reads TGTGCCAGCAGTTCCCCGTACGACATGAATGGCTACACCTTC.

The chain uses TRBV7-3 and TRBJ2-3; D could derive from TRBD1 or TRBD2 (5 bases each). Germline V gene sequence: CDR1 SGHTA, CDR2 FQGTGA. The CDR3 has 13 amino acids. V shed 8 bases and J shed 6 bases, with 15 bases lying between them. This chain's CDR3 is CASSLDGTDTQYF. The CDR3 DNA sequence: TGTGCCAGCTCATTGGACGGGACGGATACGCAGTATTTT.

CDR3 coding DNA: TGTGCCAGCAGCCAAGATTTCGGCGGGAGGTACTTC. This codes for CASSQDFGGRYF. The chain recombines TRBV3-1 (or the pseudogene TRBV3-2) with TRBJ2-5; 7 nucleotides agree with TRBD2. CDR1 LGHDT and CDR2 YNNKEL come from the germline V gene (reference sequence). The V and J ends lost 0 bases and 13 bases, in that order; junction bases with no gene match: 5. The CDR3 is 12 residues long.

The CDR3 is CASSLGTGGGYEQYF. The CDR3, as DNA: TGCGCCAGCAGCTTGGGGACAGGGGGCGGCTACGAGCAGTACTTC. The chain employs TRBV5-1 and TRBJ2-7; 11 bases line up with TRBD1. The V gene's germline CDR1 is SGHRS and CDR2 YFSETQ. With 0 bases clipped from V and 3 bases from J, the junction kept 2 bases outside the gene matches. This CDR3 has 15 residues.

The J gene is TRBJ1-4, the V gene TRBV4-2; 8 bases are a match to TRBD1. CDR3 length equals 14 residues. J gave up 7 bases and V 4 bases, and 5 bases lay outside the gene matches. Germline-derived CDR1 and CDR2 are LGHNA and YNFKEQ. The CDR3 protein is CASSPRQGSEKLFF. The DNA of the CDR3 is TGTGCCAGCAGCCCACGACAGGGGAGTGAAAAACTGTTTTTT.

This clone was recorded a few times. The chain has TRBV4-1 and TRBJ1-6; D is unclear. Germline V CDR1 and CDR2: MGHRA, YSYEKL. Between the trimmed V and J ends, which lost 2 bases and 8 bases, there was a span of 13 bases. The CDR3 runs 15 residues. CDR3 sequence: CASSQTVDLDSPLHF. The CDR3 DNA reads TGCGCCAGCAGCCAAACCGTGGATCTCGATTCACCCCTCCACTTT.

The V and J genes are TRBV28 and TRBJ1-1; perhaps TRBD1 as D (6 bases). Germline V gene lookup returns CDR1 MDHEN and CDR2 SYDVKM. Trimming took off 5 bases at V and 0 bases at J, with 13 bases between the two ends. CDR3 length equals 15 residues. This CDR3 reads CASSSLDRMNTEAFF. For the CDR3, the DNA is TGTGCCAGCAGTAGTTTAGACAGGATGAACACTGAAGCTTTCTTT. The full variable domain, rest sourced from reference TRBV28 and TRBJ1-1, is DVKVTQSSRYLVKRTGEKVFLECVQDMDHENMFWYRQDPGLGLRLIYFSYDVKMKEKGDIPEGYSVSREKKERFSLILESASTNQTSMYLCASSSLDRMNTEAFFGQGTRLTVV.